Following are 32 T cell receptor beta chains from one sample sequenced in a study of OX40 agonist ivuxolimab in advanced cancers. Library preparation employed the immunoSEQ multiplex PCR assay. TCRdb took this table from immuneACCESS and kept in-frame rearrangements with V and J called. Such tables lack part of the clones; where checked against another copy, unresolved V genes explain under half of the gap, and the rest is unexplained. The sample table lists around 21,000 clones, about 85% of them with a count of one. The ten top clones hold around 38% of the sample. Sample: CD4+ or CD8+ T cells sorted from blood, taken in a trial of the OX40 agonist ivuxolimab. Receptor source: an adult with an advanced solid tumor such as melanoma, head and neck, liver or kidney cancer.

J is TRBJ1-2 and V is TRBV27, with 12 bases matching TRBD1. Unmatched junction bases numbered 12, after V lost 6 bases and J lost 1 base. Germline assignment: CDR1 MNHEY and CDR2 SMNVEV (reference sequence). The CDR3 totals 18 residues. In DNA, the CDR3 is TGTGCCAGCAGACCGACCCCGGGACAGGGGGCCTTTAACTATGGCTACACCTTC. This translates into CASRPTPGQGAFNYGYTF.

The rearrangement joins TRBV2 to TRBJ1-1; D is ambiguous. CDR1 SNHLY and CDR2 FYNNEI come from the germline V gene. V lost 7 bases, J lost 11 bases, and 14 bases lay in between. The CDR3 loop spans 11 amino acids. The CDR3 DNA reads TGTGCCAGCATAGGAGGGCAAACGGCTTTCTTT. Residues: CASIGGQTAFF.

CDR3 sequence (DNA): TGTGCCAGCAGTTCTAGCTACGAGCAGTACTTC. Protein: CASSSSYEQYF. V gene TRBV5-4 combines with J gene TRBJ2-7; D not certain. This CDR3 spans 11 amino acids. V gave up 5 bases and J gave up 3 bases, with 6 bases separating them. Germline V gene data show CDR1 as SGHNT and CDR2 as YYREEE (reference sequence).

The J gene is TRBJ2-7, the V gene TRBV29-1; 7 nucleotides align to TRBD1. The CDR3 spans 13 residues. Looked up from germline, CDR1 is SQVTM and CDR2 is ANQGSEA. The ends lost 5 bases at V and 4 bases at J; junction bases unmatched: 8. Here the CDR3 DNA reads TGCAGCGTTCTGACAGGGAGTAGGTACGAGCAGTACTTC. It is translated as CSVLTGSRYEQYF.

This clone was seen only once. This rearrangement joins TRBV29-1 to TRBJ1-1, with 11 bases identical to TRBD1. The CDR3 totals 13 residues. V lost 5 bases, J lost 7 bases, and 6 bases stayed unmatched. Germline V gene sequence: CDR1 SQVTM, CDR2 ANQGSEA. CDR3 nucleotides: TGCAGCGTTAAGGGACAGGGGGGCCTTGAAGCTTTCTTT. Residues: CSVKGQGGLEAFF.

The V call is TRBV29-1, the J call TRBJ2-2; D not certain. Germline CDR1 is SQVTM and CDR2 is ANQGSEA. The length of the CDR3 is 13 residues. Trimming took off 0 bases at V and 2 bases at J, with 4 bases between the two ends. CDR3 amino acids: CSVEESNTGELFF. The CDR3, as DNA: TGCAGCGTTGAAGAGTCAAACACCGGGGAGCTGTTTTTT.

This clone is a singleton in its sample. The rearrangement joins TRBV7-9 to TRBJ2-3; possible D gene TRBD1, 6 bases. Trimming took off 5 bases at V and 5 bases at J, with 14 bases between the two ends. Germline V gene lookup returns CDR1 SEHNR and CDR2 FQNEAQ (reference sequence). This CDR3 comprises 14 residues. The CDR3 DNA follows: TGTGCCAGCAGCCCCGGACAGCCAGGAGATACGCAGTATTTT. It encodes CASSPGQPGDTQYF.

The chain combines TRBV7-9 with TRBJ1-1; 7 bases match TRBD1. The CDR3 consists of 16 residues. CDR1 is SEHNR, CDR2 FQNEAQ, per germline (reference sequence). The ends lost 2 bases at V and 0 bases at J; junction bases unmatched: 6. CDR3 region: CASSLMTGFMNTEAFF. In DNA form, the CDR3 reads TGTGCCAGCAGCTTAATGACAGGGTTCATGAACACTGAAGCTTTCTTT.

V gene TRBV19 combines with J gene TRBJ2-5; 8 bases line up with TRBD2. CDR3 size: 16 residues. Germline trimming cut 2 bases from V and 1 base from J; bases unmatched to any gene: 6. The germline V gene has CDR1 LNHDA and CDR2 SQIVND (reference sequence). CDR3 region: CASSILAGGSQETQYF. The CDR3 region has the DNA TGTGCCAGTAGTATACTTGCGGGGGGTAGCCAAGAGACCCAGTACTTC.

The chain uses TRBV5-4 and TRBJ2-1; the D gene is possibly TRBD2 (5 bases). CDR1 and CDR2 (germline): SGHNT, YYREEE (reference sequence). Trimming pared 4 bases from V and 9 bases from J, leaving 11 bases between. This CDR3 has 12 residues. The chain's CDR3 is CASSPYEGEQFF. The CDR3 DNA is TGTGCCAGCAGCCCGTATGAGGGTGAGCAGTTCTTC.

The gene calls are TRBV5-1 and TRBJ2-5; 9 bases match TRBD1. The germline gives CDR1 SGHRS, CDR2 YFSETQ. CDR3 length: 17 residues. V gave up 0 bases and J gave up 7 bases; unmatched junction bases: 13. Here the CDR3 DNA reads TGCGCCAGCAGCTTGGAAGTCGGGACAGGGAAGTTAAGGACCCAGTACTTC. Translating it yields CASSLEVGTGKLRTQYF.

This chain links TRBV14 with TRBJ1-1; D not certain. The germline V gene encodes CDR1 SGHDN and CDR2 FVKESK. CDR3 length equals 16 residues. Between the trimmed V and J ends, which lost 1 base and 1 base, there was a span of 13 bases. CDR3 in DNA: TGTGCCAGCAGCCAAGTCCTAAGGGTATCGAACACTGAAGCTTTCTTT. As protein: CASSQVLRVSNTEAFF.

The CDR3 sequence: CSVIRAGDYGYTF. The DNA for the CDR3 is TGCAGCGTCATCCGTGCAGGGGACTATGGCTACACCTTC. The J gene is TRBJ1-2, the V gene TRBV29-1; TRBD1 is a possible D gene (6 bases). CDR3 length: 13 residues. Trimming took off 6 bases at V and 3 bases at J, with 14 bases between the two ends. Germline CDR1 and CDR2: SQVTM and ANQGSEA.

This clone showed up just once. CDR3 sequence reads: CASSGGAGQSSYEQYF. Here the CDR3 DNA reads TGCGCCAGCAGTGGAGGGGCGGGACAGTCCTCCTACGAGCAGTACTTC. This chain joins TRBV10-2 and TRBJ2-7, with D perhaps TRBD1 (7 bases). Germline values: CDR1 WSHSY, CDR2 SAAADI. Deletions cut 4 bases from V and 0 bases from J, with 16 bases between. The CDR3 is made up of 16 amino acids.

This clone was seen once. This sequence joins TRBV5-1 and TRBJ1-4; TRBD1 matches 10 bases. This CDR3 has 16 amino acids. From germline, CDR1 is SGHRS and CDR2 YFSETQ. Trimming removed 4 bases from V and 6 bases from J; junction bases left unmatched: 9. The CDR3 spells CASSPNRQGAYEKLFF. The CDR3 coding sequence is TGCGCCAGCAGCCCCAACAGACAGGGGGCTTATGAAAAACTGTTTTTT.

The chain has TRBV19 and TRBJ2-3; 9 nucleotides line up with TRBD1. This CDR3 is 16 amino acids long. Germline CDR1 is LNHDA and CDR2 is SQIVND (reference sequence). Germline trimming cut 4 bases from V and 4 bases from J; bases unmatched to any gene: 9. CDR3 region: CASSTPSQGAADTQYF. The CDR3 region has the DNA TGTGCCAGTAGTACCCCCTCACAGGGGGCCGCAGATACGCAGTATTTT. Full variable domain (outside the CDR3, taken from reference TRBV19 and TRBJ2-3): DGGITQSPKYLFRKEGQNVTLSCEQNLNHDAMYWYRQDPGQGLRLIYYSQIVNDFQKGDIAEGYSVSREKKESFPLTVTSAQKNPTAFYLCASSTPSQGAADTQYFGPGTRLTVL.

CDR3 in amino acids: CASSLPGQETQYF. The CDR3 DNA follows: TGCGCCAGCAGCCTACCGGGGCAAGAGACCCAGTACTTC. V and J are TRBV4-1 and TRBJ2-5, with TRBD2 as a possible D gene (5 bases). Germline lookup yields CDR1 MGHRA and CDR2 YSYEKL. The CDR3 covers 13 residues. Trimming took off 4 bases at V and 2 bases at J, with 8 bases between the two ends.

The rearrangement joins TRBV10-3 to TRBJ2-7; D possibly corresponds to TRBD1 (6 bases). The CDR3 is 13 residues long. CDR1 and CDR2 from the germline V gene are ENHRY and SYGVKD. Deletions cut 6 bases from V and 3 bases from J, with 12 bases between. The CDR3 spells CAISYRDDYEQYF. CDR3 sequence (DNA): TGTGCCATCAGCTACAGGGATGACTACGAGCAGTACTTC.

This chain joins TRBV5-6 and TRBJ2-5, with 7 bases that match TRBD2. Looked up from germline, CDR1 is SGHDT and CDR2 is YYEEEE. The CDR3 is made up of 14 amino acids. The V segment lost 4 bases and the J segment 5 bases; nucleotides outside the gene matches: 8. This CDR3 is CASSTPGRAETQYF. The CDR3 coding sequence is TGTGCCAGCAGCACCCCGGGGAGGGCCGAGACCCAGTACTTC.

This rearrangement joins TRBV6-5 to TRBJ2-7; D may be TRBD1 (5 bases). The germline CDR1 and CDR2 sequences are MNHEY and SVGAGI. V was pared by 1 base and J by 7 bases, with 14 bases between. CDR3 size: 14 residues. CDR3 sequence (DNA): TGTGCCAGCAGTTACTTGCCAGGGCCGCGTGAGCAGTACTTC. This encodes CASSYLPGPREQYF.

This rearrangement joins TRBV7-9 to TRBJ2-7, with 7 bases aligning to TRBD2. The CDR3 loop spans 15 amino acids. Germline CDR1 and CDR2: SEHNR and FQNEAQ (reference sequence). The trim removed 5 bases at V and 5 bases at J, leaving 12 bases unmatched. This chain's CDR3 is CASSPNRWGGDEQYF. The CDR3 nucleotides read TGTGCCAGCAGCCCCAATAGGTGGGGGGGTGACGAGCAGTACTTC.

The V call is TRBV5-8, the J call TRBJ2-7; no clear D. Germline lookup yields CDR1 SGHTS and CDR2 YDEGEE. The V end was cut by 2 bases, the J end by 7 bases, with 19 bases between. This CDR3 has 15 residues. DNA of the CDR3: TGTGCCAGCAGCTTTGGCGGCAGGTCGTGGGTGGAGCAGTACTTC. It codes for CASSFGGRSWVEQYF.

This clone was detected once. In DNA form, the CDR3 reads TGTGCCAGTAGTATAGTCCAGGGCTACAATGAGCAGTTCTTC. Translating gives CASSIVQGYNEQFF. The chain joins TRBV19 to TRBJ2-1, with a possible D match to TRBD1 (5 bases). This CDR3 has 14 amino acids. Germline values: CDR1 LNHDA, CDR2 SQIVND (reference sequence). V gave up 1 base and J gave up 3 bases, with 7 bases separating them.

This clone showed up just a few times. The chain has TRBV10-1 and TRBJ1-5; 9 positions match TRBD1. The CDR3 covers 14 residues. V lost 5 bases and J lost 7; bases outside the gene matches: 6. The germline V gene encodes CDR1 WNHNN and CDR2 SYGVQD (reference sequence). The CDR3 nucleotides are TGCGCCAGCAGTCCGGGACAGGGTGGACAGCCCCAGCATTTT. Encoded protein: CASSPGQGGQPQHF.

A few counts support this clone. This chain connects TRBV9 to TRBJ2-5; D not certain. CDR1 and CDR2 from the germline V gene are SGDLS and YYNGEE. The V and J ends lost 4 bases and 0 bases respectively, with 16 bases between them. This CDR3 is 16 amino acids long. The CDR3 nucleotides read TGTGCCAGCAGCTCCTGGGTTGAGAGGTACCAAGAGACCCAGTACTTC. Amino acids: CASSSWVERYQETQYF.

The chain uses TRBV25-1 and TRBJ2-5; 7 nucleotides match TRBD2. Germline CDR1 and CDR2: MGHDK and SYGVNS. CDR3 length: 14 residues. The J segment lost 5 bases and the V segment lost 3 bases, leaving 6 bases of the junction unmatched. CDR3 sequence: CASSDLGGGETQYF. CDR3 nucleotides: TGTGCCAGCAGTGACCTTGGCGGGGGTGAGACCCAGTACTTC.

The V call is TRBV7-6, the J call TRBJ2-7, with TRBD1 matching 7 bases. Trimming took 4 bases from V and 5 from J; bases not matched to a gene: 8. Per the germline V gene, CDR1 is SGHVS and CDR2 is FNYEAQ. CDR3 size: 14 residues. The CDR3 spells CASSSLWDSHEQYF. CDR3 DNA: TGTGCCAGCAGCTCCCTGTGGGACAGCCACGAGCAGTACTTC.

The table lists this clone with a few counts. This chain links TRBV18 with TRBJ2-7, with 9 bases identical to TRBD1. The V segment lost 6 bases and the J segment 5 bases; nucleotides outside the gene matches: 8. The length of the CDR3 is 14 residues. CDR1 is KGHSH and CDR2 is LQKENI in the germline V gene. CDR3 sequence: CASSEGQGKDEQYF. The DNA of the CDR3 is TGTGCCAGCTCGGAGGGACAGGGTAAGGACGAGCAGTACTTC.

The chain's CDR3 is CATSSHRQGDSPLHF. The CDR3 DNA sequence: TGTGCCACCAGCAGCCACCGACAGGGAGATTCACCCCTCCACTTT. The rearrangement joins TRBV15 to TRBJ1-6, with 7 bases fitting TRBD1. V was pared by 3 bases and J by 8 bases, with 7 bases of the junction left unmatched. The germline V gene encodes CDR1 LNHNV and CDR2 YYDKDF (reference sequence). The CDR3 sequence is 15 residues long.

V usage is TRBV11-3 and J usage is TRBJ2-7; possibly TRBD2 for D (6 bases). The CDR3 contains 15 residues. Germline CDR1 is SGHNT and CDR2 is YENEEA. The ends were cut back, 5 bases at V and 3 bases at J, with 17 bases in the middle. CDR3 nucleotides: TGTGCCAGCAGCCAGTGTCACCGGGGGTACTACGAGCAGTACTTC. As protein: CASSQCHRGYYEQYF. The full variable domain, completed using reference TRBV11-3 and TRBJ2-7, is EAGVVQSPRYKIIEKKQPVAFWCNPISGHNTLYWYLQNLGQGPELLIRYENEEAVDDSQLPKDRFSAERLKGVDSTLKIQPAELGDSAVYLCASSQCHRGYYEQYFGPGTRLTVT.

The chain carries TRBV5-8 and TRBJ1-2; D is possibly TRBD1 (6 bases). In germline, CDR1 is SGHTS, CDR2 YDEGEE. The V and J ends lost 6 bases and 0 bases respectively, with 24 bases between them. The CDR3 loop spans 18 amino acids. As DNA, the CDR3 is TGTGCCAGCACCCCCCCCGGGGGGGGGCTCGAAGCTAACTATGGCTACACCTTC. Protein product: CASTPPGGGLEANYGYTF.

The chain joins TRBV9 to TRBJ2-3, with D perhaps matching TRBD2 (6 bases). The CDR3 extends over 15 amino acids. From germline, CDR1 is SGDLS and CDR2 YYNGEE. V was trimmed by 3 bases and J by 0 bases, leaving 11 bases between them. The CDR3 reads CASSADGSSTDTQYF. The CDR3 DNA sequence: TGTGCCAGCAGCGCCGACGGGAGTAGCACAGATACGCAGTATTTT.